The rows below give T cell receptor beta chains drawn from one sample of a study of prognosis after radiotherapy for stage I lung cancer. A single record per CDR3 protein comes from TCRdb applying MiXCR to the multiplex PCR reads. The sample lists approximately 51,000 distinct CDR3 sequences, roughly 35% occurring once. The sample in question was PBMCs, obtained before or after stereotactic body radiation therapy (not recorded which). These receptors were obtained from a donor over 45 with non-small cell lung cancer. CDR3s include the opening cysteine and the closing phenylalanine or tryptophan. The D gene is left open where the match is weak. A row's size may be missing; if present it is once, few, many or a size class.

size: many
J: TRBJ1-2
V: TRBV4-3
D: TRBD1
CDR3: CTSSQVTGDYGYTF
DNA: TGCACCAGCAGCCAAGTAACAGGGGACTATGGCTACACCTTC

size: many
J: TRBJ2-3
V: TRBV10-3
D: NA
CDR3: CAISVDSPDTQYF
DNA: TGTGCCATCAGTGTTGACAGTCCAGATACGCAGTATTTT

size: NA
J: TRBJ2-7
V: TRBV20-1
D: NA
CDR3: CSSPGRAYEQYF
DNA: TGCAGTTCTCCCGGGAGAGCGTACGAGCAGTACTTC

size: many
J: TRBJ2-4
V: TRBV7-9
D: NA
CDR3: CASSQPPQGPQNIQYF
DNA: TGTGCCAGCAGCCAACCCCCACAGGGTCCCCAAAACATTCAGTACTTC

size: NA
J: TRBJ2-3
V: TRBV27
D: NA
CDR3: CASSLRGADTQYF
DNA: TGTGCCAGCAGTTTACGGGGCGCAGATACGCAGTATTTT

size: NA
J: TRBJ2-2
V: TRBV5-1
D: NA
CDR3: CASILSGGGLSTGELFF
DNA: TGCGCCAGCATCTTGTCCGGGGGCGGGCTTAGCACCGGGGAGCTGTTTTTT

size: many
J: TRBJ2-5
V: TRBV5-1
D: NA
CDR3: CASSTGTTKETQYF
DNA: TGCGCCAGCAGCACCGGGACAACTAAAGAGACCCAGTACTTC

size: many
J: TRBJ1-1
V: TRBV12-3/TRBV12-4
D: NA
CDR3: CASNRWGVNTEAFF
DNA: TGTGCCAGCAATCGCTGGGGGGTGAACACTGAAGCTTTCTTT

size: once
J: TRBJ1-6
V: TRBV6-1
D: TRBD1
CDR3: CASSKDRGQYNSPLHF
DNA: TGTGCCAGCAGTAAGGACAGGGGACAATATAATTCACCCCTCCACTTT

size: many
J: TRBJ1-2
V: TRBV2
D: NA
CDR3: CASSGFGGVDGYTF
DNA: TGTGCCAGCAGTGGCTTCGGGGGTGTCGATGGCTACACCTTC

size: NA
J: TRBJ2-5
V: TRBV29-1
D: TRBD2
CDR3: CSVDFGRDIETQYF
DNA: TGCAGCGTTGATTTTGGGAGGGATATTGAGACCCAGTACTTC

size: many
J: TRBJ2-7
V: TRBV2
D: NA
CDR3: CASKRDTNYEQYF
DNA: TGTGCCAGCAAACGGGACACCAACTACGAGCAGTACTTC

size: many
J: TRBJ2-7
V: TRBV19
D: TRBD1
CDR3: CASSIRQGSIYEQYF
DNA: TGTGCCAGTAGTATCCGACAGGGATCTATCTACGAGCAGTACTTC

size: NA
J: TRBJ1-6
V: TRBV15
D: NA
CDR3: CATSREAGRRPLQF
DNA: TGTGCCACCAGCAGAGAGGCAGGTCGGCGACCCCTCCAATTT

size: many
J: TRBJ2-5
V: TRBV11-2
D: NA
CDR3: CASSRDSPGRETQYF
DNA: TGTGCCAGCAGCCGGGACTCCCCAGGGCGGGAGACCCAGTACTTC

size: many
J: TRBJ2-1
V: TRBV11-3
D: TRBD2
CDR3: CASSSGLAGSYNEQFF
DNA: TGTGCCAGCAGCTCCGGACTAGCGGGTTCCTACAATGAGCAGTTCTTC

size: many
J: TRBJ1-1
V: TRBV6-2/TRBV6-3
D: NA
CDR3: CASRLGGMNTEAFF
DNA: TGTGCCAGTAGGCTAGGGGGTATGAACACTGAAGCTTTCTTT

size: many
J: TRBJ2-1
V: TRBV28
D: TRBD1
CDR3: CASSLTGTGLYNEQFF
DNA: TGTGCCAGCAGTCTTACCGGGACAGGGCTATACAATGAGCAGTTCTTC

size: NA
J: TRBJ2-3
V: TRBV12-3/TRBV12-4
D: NA
CDR3: CASTPIGGITDTQYF
DNA: TGTGCCAGCACCCCCATAGGGGGAATCACAGATACGCAGTATTTT

size: NA
J: TRBJ1-6
V: TRBV20-1
D: TRBD1
CDR3: CSTQGAYNSPLHF
DNA: TGCAGTACACAGGGGGCCTATAATTCACCCCTCCACTTT

size: many
J: TRBJ1-1
V: TRBV6-4
D: NA
CDR3: CASSAERGTEAFF
DNA: TGTGCCAGCAGTGCTGAGAGGGGCACTGAAGCTTTCTTT

size: many
J: TRBJ2-3
V: TRBV3-1
D: NA
CDR3: CASKRGERGTDTQYF
DNA: TGTGCCAGCAAGCGAGGCGAGAGGGGCACAGATACGCAGTATTTT

size: many
J: TRBJ2-5
V: TRBV12-5
D: TRBD2
CDR3: CASGRTSGQETQYF
DNA: TGTGCTAGTGGCCGGACTAGCGGACAAGAGACCCAGTACTTC

size: NA
J: TRBJ2-6
V: TRBV6-2/TRBV6-3
D: TRBD2
CDR3: CASSTSAGARAGANVLTF
DNA: TGTGCCAGCAGTACGTCAGCGGGGGCAAGGGCTGGGGCCAACGTCCTGACTTTC

size: many
J: TRBJ1-1
V: TRBV30
D: TRBD1
CDR3: CAWSGQGVNTEAFF
DNA: TGTGCCTGGTCGGGACAGGGAGTGAACACTGAAGCTTTCTTT

size: many
J: TRBJ1-1
V: TRBV7-8
D: NA
CDR3: CASSLLRGNTEAFF
DNA: TGTGCCAGCAGCTTATTGCGGGGGAACACTGAAGCTTTCTTT

size: many
J: TRBJ2-1
V: TRBV20-1
D: TRBD2
CDR3: CSARDPGTSGRVEQFF
DNA: TGCAGTGCTAGAGACCCCGGGACTAGCGGGAGAGTTGAGCAGTTCTTC

size: NA
J: TRBJ2-3
V: TRBV11-2
D: NA
CDR3: CASRNSFSTDTQYF
DNA: TGTGCCAGCAGGAATAGCTTCAGCACCGATACGCAGTATTTT

size: many
J: TRBJ2-5
V: TRBV11-3
D: NA
CDR3: CASSLGSVQETQYF
DNA: TGTGCCAGCAGCTTAGGGTCCGTACAAGAGACCCAGTACTTC

size: many
J: TRBJ1-2
V: TRBV20-1
D: NA
CDR3: CSAWGGENYGYTF
DNA: TGCAGTGCCTGGGGCGGGGAGAATTATGGCTACACCTTC

size: NA
J: TRBJ1-5
V: TRBV27
D: NA
CDR3: CASSRGGKGNQPQHF
DNA: TGTGCCAGCAGCCGAGGGGGAAAGGGCAATCAGCCCCAGCATTTT

size: once
J: TRBJ2-1
V: TRBV6-1
D: TRBD2
CDR3: CASSGEVAGEHTYNEQFF
DNA: TGTGCCAGCAGTGGGGAAGTAGCGGGAGAGCATACCTACAATGAGCAGTTCTTC

size: NA
J: TRBJ1-6
V: TRBV30
D: NA
CDR3: CAWGYGPGDGGYNSPLHF
DNA: TGTGCCTGGGGTTACGGCCCGGGGGATGGCGGTTATAATTCACCCCTCCACTTT

size: NA
J: TRBJ1-6
V: TRBV6-2/TRBV6-3
D: NA
CDR3: CASSLNARQWFNLPLHF
DNA: TGTGCCAGCAGTCTCAATGCACGACAGTGGTTTAATTTACCCCTCCACTTT

size: many
J: TRBJ1-2
V: TRBV5-1
D: TRBD1
CDR3: CASSPRGGTIGGYTF
DNA: TGCGCCAGCAGCCCCCGAGGGGGCACCATAGGGGGCTACACCTTC

size: many
J: TRBJ2-7
V: TRBV19
D: TRBD2
CDR3: CASSIDSRSGSSYEQYF
DNA: TGTGCCAGTAGTATAGATTCTCGTAGCGGGAGCTCCTACGAGCAGTACTTC

size: NA
J: TRBJ2-7
V: TRBV10-3
D: TRBD1
CDR3: CAIMGAGTGAYEQYF
DNA: TGTGCCATCATGGGAGCCGGGACAGGCGCCTACGAGCAGTACTTC

size: many
J: TRBJ2-3
V: TRBV3-1
D: NA
CDR3: CASSPGSKSTDTQYF
DNA: TGTGCCAGCAGCCCGGGGAGTAAGAGCACAGATACGCAGTATTTT

size: many
J: TRBJ1-5
V: TRBV5-5
D: NA
CDR3: CASSPWGNQPQHF
DNA: TGTGCCAGCAGCCCATGGGGCAATCAGCCCCAGCATTTT

size: many
J: TRBJ2-1
V: TRBV11-2
D: TRBD2
CDR3: CASILGRAGGYNGQFF
DNA: TGTGCCAGCATCCTGGGAAGAGCGGGAGGCTACAATGGGCAGTTCTTC

size: many
J: TRBJ2-1
V: TRBV11-3
D: TRBD1
CDR3: CASSRQGQGRYNEQFF
DNA: TGTGCCAGCAGCCGACAAGGACAGGGTCGGTACAATGAGCAGTTCTTC

size: NA
J: TRBJ1-1
V: TRBV29-1
D: NA
CDR3: CSVDRGSTEAFF
DNA: TGCAGCGTTGATAGGGGTTCCACTGAAGCTTTCTTT

size: many
J: TRBJ1-1
V: TRBV5-1
D: NA
CDR3: CASSLSGLNTEAFF
DNA: TGCGCCAGCAGCTTGAGCGGGTTGAACACTGAAGCTTTCTTT

size: many
J: TRBJ2-7
V: TRBV11-2
D: TRBD1
CDR3: CASSLGQGAYEQYF
DNA: TGTGCCAGCAGCTTAGGACAGGGGGCTTACGAGCAGTACTTC